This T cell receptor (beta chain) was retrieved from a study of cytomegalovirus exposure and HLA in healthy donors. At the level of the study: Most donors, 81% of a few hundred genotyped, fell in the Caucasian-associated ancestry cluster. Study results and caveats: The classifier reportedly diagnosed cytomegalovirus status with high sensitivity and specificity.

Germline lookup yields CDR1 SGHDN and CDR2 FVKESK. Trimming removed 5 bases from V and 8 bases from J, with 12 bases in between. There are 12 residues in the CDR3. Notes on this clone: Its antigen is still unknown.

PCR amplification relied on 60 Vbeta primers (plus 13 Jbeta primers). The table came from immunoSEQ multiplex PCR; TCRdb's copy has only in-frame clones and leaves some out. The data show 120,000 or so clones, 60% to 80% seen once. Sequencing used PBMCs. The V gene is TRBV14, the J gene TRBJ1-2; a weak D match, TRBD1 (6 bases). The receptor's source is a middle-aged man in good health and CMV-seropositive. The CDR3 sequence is CASSFSGTGYTF. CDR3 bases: TGTGCCAGCAGCTTTTCCGGGACAGGCTACACCTTC.